This TCR beta chain stems from a study of blood T cell repertoires in COVID-19. Study in general: The samples span acute and convalescent COVID-19 from the United States, Italy and Spain.

Under the authors' procedure: Amplified reference gene primers provided the basis for estimating nucleated cell counts. The data were produced by immunoSEQ multiplex PCR, yet TCRdb's version contains in-frame clones alone and is incomplete. From that table come the V and J calls and clone size; the DNA was used to work out D and trimming. The sample lists just over 650,000 clones; about 90% were seen once. The CDR3 covers 19 residues. Germline V gene data show CDR1 as ENHRY and CDR2 as SYGVKD. V lost 5 bases and J lost 1; bases outside the gene matches: 13. This receptor was obtained from a woman between 18 and 29 years old with acute or convalescent COVID-19. V gene TRBV10-3 combines with J gene TRBJ2-6; TRBD1 matches at 8 bases. The source material was peripheral blood. CDR3 region: CAISKTLWQGASGANVLTF. The CDR3 region has the DNA TGTGCCATCAGTAAGACCCTGTGGCAGGGGGCATCTGGGGCCAACGTCCTGACTTTC.